These 23 T cell receptor beta chains were all obtained from the same sample, sequenced in a study of T cell changes during pregnancy in multiple sclerosis. Clones were read by immunoSEQ multiplex PCR, and TCRdb kept only the in-frame ones, dropping some. The table has approximately 18,000 clones, around 86% seen once. The sequencing here drew on CD8+ T cells from peripheral blood mononuclear cells, taken in the third trimester of pregnancy. All receptors come from a female donor in good health, enrolled as a control in a pregnancy study.

J is TRBJ1-4 and V is TRBV7-9, with a tentative D call TRBD1 (5 bases). CDR1 and CDR2 (germline): SEHNR, FQNEAQ (reference sequence). The CDR3 totals 15 residues. Trimming removed 6 bases at V and 7 bases at J, with 18 bases between. CDR3 sequence (DNA): TGTGCCAGCAGTTCCCCCAGGGCGCAAACTGAAAAACTGTTTTTT. Protein sequence: CASSSPRAQTEKLFF.

V and J are TRBV27 and TRBJ1-1; D gene uncertain. Germline CDR1 is MNHEY and CDR2 is SMNVEV (reference sequence). CDR3 length equals 15 residues. Trimming shortened V by 3 bases and J by 5 bases, and 16 bases separated the two germline ends. CDR3 in amino acids: CASSFSGERVTEAFF. CDR3 DNA: TGTGCCAGCAGTTTTTCTGGAGAGAGGGTTACTGAAGCTTTCTTT.

This clone was observed once. The chain carries TRBV6-4 and TRBJ2-2; possible D gene TRBD1, 6 bases. CDR3 length: 15 amino acids. CDR1 is MRHNA and CDR2 is SNTAGT in the germline V gene. Trimming cost V 3 bases and J 3 bases, with 11 bases left between them. CDR3 in DNA: TGTGCCAGCAGTGAGAGTAAGGGGGACACCGGGGAGCTGTTTTTT. This translates into CASSESKGDTGELFF.

This chain links TRBV11-2 with TRBJ2-7; 8 positions match TRBD1. This CDR3 is 15 amino acids long. CDR1 SGHAT and CDR2 FQNNGV come from the germline V gene. V dropped 4 bases and J dropped 6; count of bases not matched to a gene: 11. CDR3 protein: CASSSLTGVEREQYF. CDR3 DNA: TGTGCCAGCAGCTCATTGACAGGGGTCGAGCGCGAGCAGTACTTC.

By share, this clone ranks as medium-sized. The chain recombines TRBV19 with TRBJ2-5; no clear D. Germline CDR1 reads LNHDA; CDR2 reads SQIVND (reference sequence). CDR3 length: 12 amino acids. With 7 bases removed from V and 5 bases from J, the gap between germline ends came to 11 bases. The CDR3 sequence: CASNGPRETQYF. The CDR3 nucleotides read TGTGCCAGTAACGGTCCCCGGGAGACCCAGTACTTC.

The chain links TRBV19 to TRBJ1-4; D not resolved. Between the trimmed V and J ends, which lost 5 bases and 4 bases, there was a span of 8 bases. Per germline, CDR1 LNHDA and CDR2 SQIVND (reference sequence). The CDR3 covers 13 residues. CDR3 region: CASSGPGNEKLFF. DNA for the CDR3: TGTGCCAGTAGTGGTCCGGGTAATGAAAAACTGTTTTTT.

The chain has TRBV6-4 and TRBJ2-3; D not certain. CDR1 is MRHNA and CDR2 is SNTAGT in the germline V gene. The CDR3 runs to 13 residues. Trimming shortened V by 0 bases and J by 2 bases, and 3 bases separated the two germline ends. The chain's CDR3 is CASSDSNTDTQYF. The CDR3 region has the DNA TGTGCCAGCAGTGACTCCAACACAGATACGCAGTATTTT.

The chain is built from TRBV11-2 and TRBJ1-2; tentative D call: TRBD1 (5 bases). V was shortened by 6 bases and J by 4 bases, with 21 bases between the two germline ends. Germline values: CDR1 SGHAT, CDR2 FQNNGV. CDR3 length equals 16 residues. Here the CDR3 reads CASSPFPQASSYGYTF. The CDR3 DNA reads as TGTGCCAGCAGTCCATTCCCACAGGCCTCTAGCTATGGCTACACCTTC.

This clone appeared a single time. The chain employs TRBV27 and TRBJ1-1; D not resolved. Germline CDR1 MNHEY, CDR2 SMNVEV (reference sequence). The CDR3 has 15 residues. Trimming pared 3 bases from V and 1 base from J, leaving 12 bases between. In DNA form, the CDR3 reads TGTGCCAGCAGTTTTTCGGGGTTTGGGAACACTGAAGCTTTCTTT. This encodes CASSFSGFGNTEAFF.

The rearrangement joins TRBV5-6 to TRBJ1-6, with 8 bases lining up with TRBD1. Trimming took 0 bases from V and 5 from J; bases not matched to a gene: 4. This CDR3 is built from 16 residues. Germline CDR1 is SGHDT and CDR2 is YYEEEE. The DNA of the CDR3 is TGTGCCAGCAGCTTGGCGACAGGGGCGGATAATTCACCCCTCCACTTT. Translation: CASSLATGADNSPLHF.

V usage is TRBV30 and J usage is TRBJ2-5; 9 bases match TRBD2. Unmatched junction bases numbered 9, after V lost 5 bases and J lost 2 bases. The CDR3 spans 15 residues. The germline gives CDR1 GTSNPN, CDR2 SVGIG (reference sequence). This chain's CDR3 is CAWGGSGRPQETQYF. Written as DNA, the CDR3 is TGTGCCTGGGGGGGGAGCGGGAGGCCTCAAGAGACCCAGTACTTC.

This clone occurred once. This chain connects TRBV28 to TRBJ2-7; TRBD2 agrees at 8 bases. J lost 1 base, V lost 5 bases, and 13 bases had no gene match. Germline-derived CDR1 and CDR2 are MDHEN and SYDVKM. CDR3 size: 17 residues. The DNA for the CDR3 is TGTGCCAGCAGTCCCCGGGGGGGTGAGCGGGGATCCTACGAGCAGTACTTC. Translated: CASSPRGGERGSYEQYF. The complete variable domain, with remaining parts taken from reference TRBV28 and TRBJ2-7, reads DVKVTQSSRYLVKRTGEKVFLECVQDMDHENMFWYRQDPGLGLRLIYFSYDVKMKEKGDIPEGYSVSREKKERFSLILESASTNQTSMYLCASSPRGGERGSYEQYFGPGTRLTVT.

The CDR3 loop is CASSPGGEVEKLFF. The CDR3 nucleotides read TGTGCCAGCTCACCGGGCGGGGAGGTTGAAAAACTGTTTTTT. This chain uses TRBV18 with TRBJ1-4, with D unclear. The CDR3 spans 14 residues. Trimming cost V 3 bases and J 7 bases, with 12 bases left between them. The germline gives CDR1 KGHSH, CDR2 LQKENI.

This chain joins TRBV28 and TRBJ1-2, with 11 bases identical to TRBD1. CDR3 length equals 15 residues. Germline V CDR1 and CDR2: MDHEN, SYDVKM. V was clipped by 4 bases and J by 6 bases; unmatched bases: 7. CDR3 DNA: TGTGCCAGCAGTTCTTTGGGACAGGGGGTCAATGGCTACACCTTC. Encoded protein: CASSSLGQGVNGYTF.

The chain carries TRBV5-1 and TRBJ1-2, with 7 bases matching TRBD1. The CDR3 is 15 residues long. Germline V CDR1 and CDR2: SGHRS, YFSETQ. V was pared by 4 bases and J by 6 bases, with 12 bases of the junction left unmatched. The CDR3 DNA reads TGCGCCAGCAGCGCCGGGACAGTTCCTCCGGATGGCTACACCTTC. It translates to CASSAGTVPPDGYTF.

The chain joins TRBV7-7 to TRBJ2-7; weak D call: TRBD1 (5 bases). Germline V lookup: CDR1 SSHAT, CDR2 FNYEAQ (reference sequence). V was cut by 5 bases and J by 1 base, with 15 bases left in between. The CDR3 runs to 15 residues. As DNA, the CDR3 is TGTGCCAGCAGCCCAACGGACAAAGGATCCTACGAGCAGTACTTC. The encoded protein is CASSPTDKGSYEQYF.

The J gene is TRBJ1-3, the V gene TRBV6-5; 10 bases map to TRBD1. Germline assignment: CDR1 MNHEY and CDR2 SVGAGI. Unmatched junction bases numbered 7, after V lost 6 bases and J lost 5 bases. The length of the CDR3 is 15 residues. The CDR3 protein is CASSYRDRGRNTIYF. The CDR3 nucleotides are TGTGCCAGCAGCTACCGGGACAGGGGACGAAACACCATATATTTT.

This chain uses TRBV6-4 with TRBJ2-3, with 8 bases fitting TRBD1. J was trimmed by 4 bases and V by 4 bases; bases with no gene match: 4. From germline, CDR1 is MRHNA and CDR2 SNTAGT. This CDR3 is 14 amino acids long. CDR3 bases: TGTGCCAGCAGTGCCTCGACAGGGGCAGATACGCAGTATTTT. Its protein is CASSASTGADTQYF.

V and J are TRBV6-7 and TRBJ2-5, with a weak D call TRBD2 (7 bases). TRBV6-7 is flagged as an ORF with uncertain function. V lost 0 bases to trimming and J lost 2 bases, with 19 bases between them. The CDR3 covers 18 residues. The CDR3 region is CASSYSSLRGGDQETQYF. CDR3 coding DNA: TGTGCCAGCAGTTACTCGAGTCTTCGAGGGGGGGATCAAGAGACCCAGTACTTC.

This chain joins TRBV6-1 and TRBJ2-1; 14 bases align to TRBD2. CDR1 is MNHNS, CDR2 SASEGT, per germline. After removal of 5 bases from V and 6 bases from J, the junction contained 3 bases not matched to a gene. This CDR3 has 15 amino acids. The CDR3, as DNA: TGTGCCAGCAGTCTGACTAGCGGGAGGGCCAATGAGCAGTTCTTC. It codes for CASSLTSGRANEQFF.

This clone was observed a single time. The genes are TRBV6-5 and TRBJ1-6, with D uncertain. Trimming shortened V by 7 bases and J by 0 bases, and 10 bases separated the two germline ends. Germline V gives CDR1 MNHEY, CDR2 SVGAGI. CDR3 size: 15 residues. The CDR3: CASTTKSSYNSPLHF. Written as DNA, the CDR3 is TGTGCCAGCACCACCAAGAGCTCCTATAATTCACCCCTCCACTTT.

In this sample, this clone turned up a few times. The J gene is TRBJ2-1, the V gene TRBV2; 9 bases fit TRBD1. Germline V CDR1 and CDR2: SNHLY, FYNNEI. The V segment lost 9 bases and the J segment 5 bases; nucleotides outside the gene matches: 5. The CDR3 sequence is 13 residues long. The DNA for the CDR3 is TGTGCCAGACAGGGGGCGAACGACAATGAGCAGTTCTTC. Protein product: CARQGANDNEQFF.

V usage is TRBV4-1 and J usage is TRBJ2-5; 8 bases map to TRBD1. This CDR3 comprises 16 residues. Germline trimming cut 4 bases from V and 3 bases from J; bases unmatched to any gene: 10. Per the germline V gene, CDR1 is MGHRA and CDR2 is YSYEKL. The CDR3: CASSPYQTGGKETQYF. DNA of the CDR3: TGCGCCAGCAGCCCCTATCAAACAGGGGGTAAAGAGACCCAGTACTTC.